This T cell receptor beta chain was captured in a study of cytomegalovirus exposure and HLA in healthy donors. A multiplex PCR was run with 60 Vbeta primers and 13 Jbeta primers. Some clones are missing from TCRdb's copy, which holds only in-frame ones; the method was immunoSEQ multiplex PCR. This repertoire comprises some 110,000 clones; its ten largest clones make up 3.7%. The donors gave bone marrow, and they were healthy. Germline loops: CDR1 SNHLY, CDR2 FYNNEI. This CDR3 has 14 amino acids. This TCR derives from a man aged 30 to 45 in good health and CMV-seronegative. The genes are TRBV2 and TRBJ2-5, with 7 bases fitting TRBD1. The J call is in doubt because the DNA end fits TRBJ2-7 better. The specimen was PBMCs. The CDR3 reads CASLWDSSSYEQYF. The CDR3 nucleotides read TGTGCCAGCCTATGGGACAGTTCCTCCTACGAGCAGTACTTC.